The entry that follows covers one T cell receptor (beta chain) sequence. Its antigen remains undetermined. Sequencing was performed on an Illumina HiSeq 2500. The recombined TCRbeta locus was amplified by a previously published PCR protocol to build sequencing libraries. Concerning the study's data processing: Any read whose average quality score fell below 30 was discarded, and IMSEQ was used to process the reads that remained. Each clonotype was defined by the combination of Vbeta gene, Jbeta gene and CDR3 amino acid sequence. The Morisita-Horn index, computed on the top 100 expanded clones, was used to measure repertoire overlap between populations. Clonal diversity was assessed with Rényi diversity profiles calculated on the top 100 expanded clones. Following TCRdb reprocessing, every CDR3 protein sequence forms one entry, and DNA is not provided. The V and J calls and clone size come from TCRdb's table, not from the authors' own analysis. In this sample's table one finds approximately 3,000 distinct CDR3 sequences. The biggest ten clones account for about 3.4% of the sample.

Reading the germline V gene gives CDR1 SNHLY and CDR2 FYNNEI. From the cysteine through the phenylalanine, the CDR3 covers 14 amino acids. Only the protein is on record. Before TCRbeta sequencing, fluorescence-activated cell sorting was used to enrich five KLR/GPR56-defined CD4+ populations. To test a linear memory differentiation pathway, the researchers sequenced TCRbeta repertoires from five CD4+ T-cell subsets that were defined by expression of KLRB1, KLRG1, GPR56 and KLRF1. TCR-sequenced cells came from peripheral blood of healthy control individuals, reported as five donors in the TCRbeta analysis figure. Heparinized peripheral blood was collected, and every sample was processed within one hour of being retrieved. Blood was diluted 1:2 in PBS, and peripheral blood mononuclear cells were then isolated from the diluted blood at room temperature by Biocoll density gradient centrifugation. Before flow sorting, CD4+ T cells were magnetically enriched from freshly isolated PBMCs using anti-CD4 MicroBeads. A BD FACSAria II was used to sort CD4+ T cells enriched from PBMCs of healthy donors according to marker expression. For surface staining, the researchers used Miltenyi Biotec antibodies: anti-KLRB1 clone 191B8, anti-KLRF1 clone 4A4.D10 and anti-KLRG1 clone REA261.

The sample comes from a study of GPR56 and killer-like receptors on CD4 memory cells (dated by TCRdb to the late 2010s). Turning to the overall study: It was proposed in the study that human CD4+ memory T-cell differentiation and cytokine production potential are marked by progressive acquisition of KLRB1, KLRG1, GPR56 and then KLRF1. Healthy blood donors in the study were described as age-matched to the liver disease patients, whose median age was approximately 65 years. The investigation overall reported the following: TCR repertoire overlap was especially strong between late populations 4 and 5, and population 3 also partly overlapped. Rather than covering full repertoires, the diversity and similarity analyses were limited to the 100 most expanded clones in each population. Clonal frequency started low in the marker-negative population and rose progressively along the proposed pathway, while TCRbeta diversity decreased accordingly. Clones dominating late populations 4 and 5 were also found in early populations 1 and 2, and this finding was taken by the authors as evidence for linear differentiation.

The receptor was derived from a human donor in good health. Sequencing was carried out using memory CD4+ T cells from blood. The V and J segments used are TRBV2 and TRBJ1-2; without DNA, the TCRdb call of TRBD1 cannot be checked. The CDR3 in this case is CASRRQGARGGYTF.